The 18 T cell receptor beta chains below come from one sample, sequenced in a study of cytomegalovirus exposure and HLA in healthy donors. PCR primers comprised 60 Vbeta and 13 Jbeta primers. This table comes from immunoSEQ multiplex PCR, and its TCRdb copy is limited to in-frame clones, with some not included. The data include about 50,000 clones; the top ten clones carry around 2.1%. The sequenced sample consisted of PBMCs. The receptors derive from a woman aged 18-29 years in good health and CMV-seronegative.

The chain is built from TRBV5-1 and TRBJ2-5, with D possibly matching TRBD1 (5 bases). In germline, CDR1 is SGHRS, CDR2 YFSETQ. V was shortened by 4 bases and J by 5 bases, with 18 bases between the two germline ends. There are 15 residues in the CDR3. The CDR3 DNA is TGCGCCAGCAGCGAGCAGGGATTTGGTGCGGAGACCCAGTACTTC. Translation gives CASSEQGFGAETQYF.

CDR3 region: CASSEIQGSYEQYF. The CDR3 bases are TGTGCCAGTAGTGAGATACAGGGTTCGTACGAGCAGTACTTC. The chain joins TRBV19 to TRBJ2-7; weak D call: TRBD1 (6 bases). The CDR3 runs to 14 residues. V shed 5 bases and J shed 4 bases, with 15 bases lying between them. Germline CDR1 is LNHDA and CDR2 is SQIVND (reference sequence).

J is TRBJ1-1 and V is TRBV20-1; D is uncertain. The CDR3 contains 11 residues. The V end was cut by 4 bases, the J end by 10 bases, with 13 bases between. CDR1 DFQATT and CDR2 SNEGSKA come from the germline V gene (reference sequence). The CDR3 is CSANSQWAAFF. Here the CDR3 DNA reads TGCAGTGCTAATTCCCAGTGGGCAGCTTTCTTT.

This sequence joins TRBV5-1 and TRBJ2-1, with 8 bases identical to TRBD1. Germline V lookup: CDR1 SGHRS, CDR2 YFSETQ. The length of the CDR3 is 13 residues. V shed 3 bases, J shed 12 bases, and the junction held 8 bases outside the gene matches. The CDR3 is CASSWSDRVTQFF. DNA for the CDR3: TGCGCCAGCAGCTGGTCGGACAGGGTGACGCAGTTCTTC.

The CDR3 DNA sequence: TGTGCCAGAAGCTCTAGACTAGCGGGGCAAGAGACCCAGTACTTC. Protein: CARSSRLAGQETQYF. The V and J genes are TRBV5-3 and TRBJ2-5, with 11 positions matching TRBD2. TRBV5-3 is an ORF, with its function uncertain. CDR3 length equals 15 residues. V lost 3 bases to trimming and J lost 2 bases; unmatched junction nucleotides: 3.

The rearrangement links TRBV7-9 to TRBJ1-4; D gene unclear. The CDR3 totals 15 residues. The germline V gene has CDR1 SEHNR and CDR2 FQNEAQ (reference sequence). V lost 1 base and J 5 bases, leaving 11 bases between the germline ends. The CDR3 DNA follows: TGTGCCAGCAGCTTAGGTGGCGGCTTGAATGAAAAACTGTTTTTT. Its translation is CASSLGGGLNEKLFF.

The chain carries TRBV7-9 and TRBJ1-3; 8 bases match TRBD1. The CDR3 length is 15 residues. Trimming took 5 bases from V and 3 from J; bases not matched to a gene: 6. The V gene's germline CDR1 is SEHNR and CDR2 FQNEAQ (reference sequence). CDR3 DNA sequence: TGTGCCAGCAGCCCACAGGGGGGTGATGGAAACACCATATATTTT. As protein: CASSPQGGDGNTIYF. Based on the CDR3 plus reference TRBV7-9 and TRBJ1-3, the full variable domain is DTGVSQNPRHKITKRGQNVTFRCDPISEHNRLYWYRQTLGQGPEFLTYFQNEAQLEKSRLLSDRFSAERPKGSFSTLEIQRTEQGDSAMYLCASSPQGGDGNTIYFGEGSWLTVV.

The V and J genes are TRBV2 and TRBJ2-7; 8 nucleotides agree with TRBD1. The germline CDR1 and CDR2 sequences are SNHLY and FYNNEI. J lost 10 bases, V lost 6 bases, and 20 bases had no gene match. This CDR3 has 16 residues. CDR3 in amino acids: CASSPSSEQGVPSQYF. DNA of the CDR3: TGTGCCAGCAGCCCAAGCTCCGAACAGGGGGTCCCTTCCCAGTACTTC.

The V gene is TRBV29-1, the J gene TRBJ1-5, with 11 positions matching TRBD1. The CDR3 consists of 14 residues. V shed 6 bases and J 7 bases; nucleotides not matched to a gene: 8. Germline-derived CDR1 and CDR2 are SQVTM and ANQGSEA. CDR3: CSVALGQGGQPQHF. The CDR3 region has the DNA TGCAGCGTAGCCCTGGGACAGGGGGGACAGCCCCAGCATTTT.

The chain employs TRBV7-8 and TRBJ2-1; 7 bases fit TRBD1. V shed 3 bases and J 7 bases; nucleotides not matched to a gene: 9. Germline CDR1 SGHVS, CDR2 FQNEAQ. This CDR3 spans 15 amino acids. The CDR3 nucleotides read TGTGCCAGCAGCTTCAGGACAGGAGCCTGGAATGAGCAGTTCTTC. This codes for CASSFRTGAWNEQFF.

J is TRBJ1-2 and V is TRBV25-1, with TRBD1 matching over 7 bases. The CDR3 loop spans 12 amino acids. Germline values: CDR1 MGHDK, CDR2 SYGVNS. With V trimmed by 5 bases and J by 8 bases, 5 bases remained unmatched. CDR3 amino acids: CASSFDRAGYTF. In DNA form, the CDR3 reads TGTGCCAGCAGTTTTGACAGGGCCGGCTACACCTTC.

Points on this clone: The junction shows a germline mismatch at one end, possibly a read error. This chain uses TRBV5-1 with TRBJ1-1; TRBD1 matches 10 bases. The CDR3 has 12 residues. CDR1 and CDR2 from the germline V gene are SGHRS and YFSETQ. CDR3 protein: CASSLETGGLYF. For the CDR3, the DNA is TGCGCCAGCAGCTTGGAGACAGGGGGCCTTTACTTT.

Written as DNA, the CDR3 is TGTGCCAGCATCGGGACAGGAGACTCCTACGAGCAGTACTTC. Protein product: CASIGTGDSYEQYF. This sequence joins TRBV5-6 and TRBJ2-7, with TRBD1 matching over 8 bases. CDR3 length: 14 residues. V lost 6 bases, J lost 0 bases, and 5 bases stayed unmatched. In germline, CDR1 is SGHDT, CDR2 YYEEEE.

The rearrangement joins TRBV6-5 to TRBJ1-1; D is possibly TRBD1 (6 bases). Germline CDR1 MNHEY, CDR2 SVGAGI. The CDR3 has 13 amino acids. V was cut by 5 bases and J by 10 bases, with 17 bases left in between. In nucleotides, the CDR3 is TGTGCCAGCAGTCCCACAGGGTACAGAGGAGCTTTCTTT. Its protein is CASSPTGYRGAFF.

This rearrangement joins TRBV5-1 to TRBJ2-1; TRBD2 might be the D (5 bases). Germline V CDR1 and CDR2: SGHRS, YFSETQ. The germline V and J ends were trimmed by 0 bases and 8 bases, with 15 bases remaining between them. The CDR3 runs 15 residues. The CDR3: CASSLAVDGADEQFF. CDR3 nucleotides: TGCGCCAGCAGCTTGGCCGTGGACGGAGCGGATGAGCAGTTCTTC.

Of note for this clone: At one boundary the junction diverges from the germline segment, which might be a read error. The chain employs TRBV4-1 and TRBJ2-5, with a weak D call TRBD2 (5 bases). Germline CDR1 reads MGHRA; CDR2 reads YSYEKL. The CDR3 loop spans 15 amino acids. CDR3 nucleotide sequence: TGCGCCAGCAGCCTCTCAGGAGGTAACCAAGAGAACCAGTACTTC. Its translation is CASSLSGGNQENQYF.

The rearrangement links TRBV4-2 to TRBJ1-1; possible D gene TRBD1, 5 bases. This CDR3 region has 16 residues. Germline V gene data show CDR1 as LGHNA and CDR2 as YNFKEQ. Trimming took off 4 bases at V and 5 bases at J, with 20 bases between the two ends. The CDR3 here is CASSPNPGGGGTEAFF. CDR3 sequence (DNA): TGTGCCAGCAGCCCCAACCCGGGGGGGGGAGGGACTGAAGCTTTCTTT.

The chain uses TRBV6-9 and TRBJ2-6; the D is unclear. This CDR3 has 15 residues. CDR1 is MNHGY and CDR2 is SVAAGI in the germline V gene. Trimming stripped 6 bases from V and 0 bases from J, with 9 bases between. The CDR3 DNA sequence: TGTGCCAGCAGACCCCGACTCTCTGGGGCCAACGTCCTGACTTTC. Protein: CASRPRLSGANVLTF.